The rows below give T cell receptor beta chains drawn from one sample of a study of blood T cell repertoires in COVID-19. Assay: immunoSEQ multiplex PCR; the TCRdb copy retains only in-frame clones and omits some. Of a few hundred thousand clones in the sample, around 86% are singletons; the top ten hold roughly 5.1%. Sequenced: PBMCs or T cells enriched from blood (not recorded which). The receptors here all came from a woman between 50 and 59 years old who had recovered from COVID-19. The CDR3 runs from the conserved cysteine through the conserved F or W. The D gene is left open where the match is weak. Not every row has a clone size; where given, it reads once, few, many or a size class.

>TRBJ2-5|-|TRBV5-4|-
TGTGCCAGCAGCTTTCACGCGGGGGCACTGGAGACCCAGTACTTC
CASSFHAGALETQYF
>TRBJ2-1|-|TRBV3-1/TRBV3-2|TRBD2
TGTGCCAGCAGCCAACCGGGACTAGCGGGAGGAATTGCCTACAATGAGCAGTTCTTC
CASSQPGLAGGIAYNEQFF
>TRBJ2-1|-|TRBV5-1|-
TGCGCCAGCAGCTCGGGACTCCGCAGCTCCTACAATGAGCAGTTCTTC
CASSSGLRSSYNEQFF
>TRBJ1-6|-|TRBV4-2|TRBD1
TGTGCCAGCAGCCAAGACCCCCAGACAGGGGGCTGGGATTCACCCCTCCACTTT
CASSQDPQTGGWDSPLHF
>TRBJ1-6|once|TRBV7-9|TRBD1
TGTGCCAGCAGCTTAGTAGGGGGCTTCCGTTATAATTCACCCCTCCACTTT
CASSLVGGFRYNSPLHF
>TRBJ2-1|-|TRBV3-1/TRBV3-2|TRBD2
TGTGCCAGTTCACTAGCGGACAATGAGCAGTTCTTC
CASSLADNEQFF
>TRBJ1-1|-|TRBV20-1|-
TGCAGTGCCACTATAGGCACTGAAGCTTTCTTT
CSATIGTEAFF
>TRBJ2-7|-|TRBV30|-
TGTGCCTGGAGTCGGAACCTAGCAGTAATCTACGAGCAGTACTTC
CAWSRNLAVIYEQYF
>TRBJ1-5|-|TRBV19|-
TGTGCCAGTAGTACCCCAGGGGTCCGGGATCAGCCCCAGCATTTT
CASSTPGVRDQPQHF
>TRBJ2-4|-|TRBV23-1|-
TGCGCCAGCAGTACACCTCCCGGGGGGCGTTTGACGGACATTCAGTACTTC
CASSTPPGGRLTDIQYF
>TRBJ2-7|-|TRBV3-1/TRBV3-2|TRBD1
TGTGCCAGCAGCCCGCAGGACAGGGTAGCAGAGCAGTACTTC
CASSPQDRVAEQYF
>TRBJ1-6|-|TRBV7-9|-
TGTGCCAGCACATCGGGGGTAGGAAATTCACCCCTCCACTTT
CASTSGVGNSPLHF
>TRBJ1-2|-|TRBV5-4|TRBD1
TGTGCCAGCAGCTTGATCGGGCAGGGGGATGGCTACACCTTC
CASSLIGQGDGYTF
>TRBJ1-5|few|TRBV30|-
TGTGCCTGGAGTGTAAGTGGGACACCTCAAGGCAATCAGCCCCAGCATTTT
CAWSVSGTPQGNQPQHF
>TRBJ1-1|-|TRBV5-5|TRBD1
TGTGCCAGCAGCTTGGGGTGGACAGGGGTAGCTTTCTTT
CASSLGWTGVAFF
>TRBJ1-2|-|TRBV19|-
TGTGCCAGTAGTATAGATGCGTCAGGGTTCAGCGGCTACACCTTC
CASSIDASGFSGYTF
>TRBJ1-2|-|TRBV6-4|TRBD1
TGTGCCAGCAGTAAGACAGGGAGTGGGGGCTACACCTTC
CASSKTGSGGYTF
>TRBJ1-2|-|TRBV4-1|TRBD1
TGCGCCAGCAGCCTACAGACAGGGCATGGGTATGGCTACACCTTC
CASSLQTGHGYGYTF
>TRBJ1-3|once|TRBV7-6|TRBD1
TGTGCCAGCAGCACTCAAAGACAGGGGCGTTCGAAATCCACCATATATTTT
CASSTQRQGRSKSTIYF
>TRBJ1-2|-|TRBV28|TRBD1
TGTGCCAGCTGGGGACAGGACCCCTATGGCTACACCTTC
CASWGQDPYGYTF
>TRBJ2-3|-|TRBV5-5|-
TGTGCCAGCAGCTTGACAGACACAGATACGCAGTATTTT
CASSLTDTDTQYF
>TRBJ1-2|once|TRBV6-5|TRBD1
TGTGCCAGCAGCAAAGGGACAGCCCACTATGGCTACACCTTC
CASSKGTAHYGYTF
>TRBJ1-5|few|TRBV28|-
TGTGCCAGTTCTCCCAGGGAAGGGGGCAATCAGCCCCAGCATTTT
CASSPREGGNQPQHF
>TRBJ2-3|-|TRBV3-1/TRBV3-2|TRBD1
TGTGCCAGCAGCCCTACCGGGACAGGCACAGGAAATACGCAGTATTTT
CASSPTGTGTGNTQYF
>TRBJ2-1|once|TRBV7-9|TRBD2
TGTGCCAGCAGCTTAAGCGGGGGCTATCGAGATGAGCAGTTCTTC
CASSLSGGYRDEQFF
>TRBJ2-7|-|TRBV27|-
TGTGCCAGCAGTTTACCGGGAGTCCCCCCCTACGAGCAGTACTTC
CASSLPGVPPYEQYF
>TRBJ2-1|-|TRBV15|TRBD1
TGTGCCACCAGCACCCGGGACAGGGACTACAATGAGCAGTTCTTC
CATSTRDRDYNEQFF
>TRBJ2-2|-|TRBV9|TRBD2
TGTGCCAGCAGCTTTACCGGGACTAGCGGTACCGGGGAGCTGTTTTTT
CASSFTGTSGTGELFF
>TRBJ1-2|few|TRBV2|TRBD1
TGTGCCAGCAGTAGAGGACAGGGCCAGGGAGGCTACACCTTC
CASSRGQGQGGYTF
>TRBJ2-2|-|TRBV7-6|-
TGTGCCAGCAGCTCGAGACTAGCCGGGGAGCTGTTTTTT
CASSSRLAGELFF
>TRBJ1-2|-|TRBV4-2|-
TGTGCCAGCAGCCAAGATCAGGGAAGCTATGGCTACACCTTC
CASSQDQGSYGYTF
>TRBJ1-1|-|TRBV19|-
TGTGCCAGTAGTATTGTCGGGATCACTGAAGCTTTCTTT
CASSIVGITEAFF
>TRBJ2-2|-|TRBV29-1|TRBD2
TGCAGCGTTGTAGGCGGGGGAGTGTCCGGGGAGCTGTTTTTT
CSVVGGGVSGELFF
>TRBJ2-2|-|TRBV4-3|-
TGCGCCAGCAGCCATCACAGGGCGGGCGACACCGGGGAGCTGTTTTTT
CASSHHRAGDTGELFF
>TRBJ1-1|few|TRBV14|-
TGTGCCAGCAGCCGTTATGTTGGACTGGGGAACACTGAAGCTTTCTTT
CASSRYVGLGNTEAFF
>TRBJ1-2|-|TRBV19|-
TGTGCCAGTAGTATAGACAACTACTATGGCTACACCTTC
CASSIDNYYGYTF
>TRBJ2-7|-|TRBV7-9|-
TGTGCCAGCAGCTTTCAGCTTCGGGGATCCGAGCAGTACTTC
CASSFQLRGSEQYF
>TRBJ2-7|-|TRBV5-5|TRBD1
TGTGCCAGCAGCCGAACCGGGACAGGGGAATACGAGCAGTACTTC
CASSRTGTGEYEQYF
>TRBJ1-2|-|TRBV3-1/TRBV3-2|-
TGTGCCAGCAGCCAAGCCCTCGATGGCTACACCTTC
CASSQALDGYTF
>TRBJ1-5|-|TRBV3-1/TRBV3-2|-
TGTGCCAGCAGCCAAGATAATGTCCAGCCCCAGCATTTT
CASSQDNVQPQHF